The sequence of this T cell receptor beta chain was determined in a study of beta chain features in type 1 diabetes. General observations from the study: cDNA-based sequencing might over-represent cells highly expressing TCR. Across all four CD4+ subsets, people with type 1 diabetes showed modestly shorter TCRB CDR3s.

This clone has more than one count but fewer than ten. Its target is not known. This CDR3 has 14 amino acids. The germline V gene encodes CDR1 SGHRS and CDR2 YFSETQ. Trimming shortened V by 4 bases and J by 8 bases, and 16 bases separated the two germline ends. Every isolated RNA sample was fully reverse transcribed, so sequencing captured expressed TCRB transcripts. Average reads for naive, central memory and regulatory T cell samples were about 4 million. Repertoires were generated with immunoSEQ multiplex PCR, while TCRdb's copy carries only in-frame clones and drops some. The sample contains around 150,000 clones, about 9.4% of which appear only once.

This sequence joins TRBV5-1 and TRBJ2-1; D call uncertain. This receptor was identified in a man under 40 with type 1 diabetes. Sequencing input: central memory CD4+ T cells from blood. The CDR3 protein is CASSLLDGSDEQFF. For the CDR3, the DNA is TGCGCCAGCAGCCTCCTCGACGGGTCGGATGAGCAGTTCTTC.